These 23 T cell receptor beta chains were all obtained from the same sample, sequenced in a study of blood T cell repertoires in COVID-19. Profiled with immunoSEQ multiplex PCR; TCRdb holds only in-frame clones, not every one. The sample yields under 75,000 clones, more than 75% seen once. The sequenced sample was peripheral blood. These receptors all come from a man aged 60-69 years with acute or convalescent COVID-19.

This chain links TRBV10-1 with TRBJ1-2; 9 positions agree with TRBD1. V lost 4 bases and J lost 6; bases outside the gene matches: 0. The CDR3 is 12 amino acids. In germline, CDR1 is WNHNN, CDR2 SYGVQD (reference sequence). CDR3 amino acids: CASSGQGDGYTF. The CDR3 region has the DNA TGCGCCAGCAGTGGACAGGGGGATGGCTACACCTTC.

V and J are TRBV4-1 and TRBJ2-5, with a weak D call TRBD2 (5 bases). CDR1 and CDR2 (germline): MGHRA, YSYEKL. The CDR3 spans 16 residues. Trimming left V 1 base short and J 5 bases short, with 17 bases between. The CDR3 region has the DNA TGCGCCAGCAGCCAAGGTCGGGATCTCAGGAGGGAGACCCAGTACTTC. Translating gives CASSQGRDLRRETQYF.

The chain is built from TRBV15 and TRBJ2-1, with D maybe TRBD1 (6 bases). Germline values: CDR1 LNHNV, CDR2 YYDKDF (reference sequence). V lost 7 bases and J lost 3, with 16 bases in between. The CDR3 length is 15 residues. The CDR3 loop reads CATTRIGQIYNEQFF. The CDR3, as DNA: TGTGCCACCACCAGGATCGGACAGATCTACAATGAGCAGTTCTTC.

This chain uses TRBV29-1 with TRBJ2-2; the D gene is possibly TRBD2 (5 bases). The CDR3 has 13 amino acids. V shed 3 bases and J shed 5 bases, with 10 bases lying between them. In germline, CDR1 is SQVTM, CDR2 ANQGSEA. This CDR3 reads CSVDTGYTGELFF. The CDR3 coding sequence is TGCAGCGTTGATACGGGATATACCGGGGAGCTGTTTTTT.

The CDR3 loop reads CASSQREKRGGIQPQHF. The CDR3 DNA reads as TGTGCCAGCAGCCAAAGGGAGAAGAGGGGGGGTATCCAGCCCCAGCATTTT. The gene calls are TRBV4-2 and TRBJ1-5; a weak D match, TRBD1 (6 bases). The germline CDR1 and CDR2 sequences are LGHNA and YNFKEQ. The CDR3 is made up of 17 amino acids. V gave up 2 bases and J gave up 7 bases, with 21 bases separating them.

The rearrangement links TRBV27 to TRBJ1-2, with 9 nucleotides matching TRBD1. CDR1 and CDR2 from the germline V gene are MNHEY and SMNVEV (reference sequence). The J segment lost 1 base and the V segment lost 4 bases, leaving 4 bases of the junction unmatched. The CDR3 consists of 15 residues. DNA for the CDR3: TGTGCCAGCAGTTCCCCGACAGGGGGTAACTATGGCTACACCTTC. Encoded protein: CASSSPTGGNYGYTF.

The chain employs TRBV5-1 and TRBJ2-7; a weak D match, TRBD2 (6 bases). Germline V gene sequence: CDR1 SGHRS, CDR2 YFSETQ. This CDR3 has 15 residues. The V gene lost 5 bases and the J gene lost 5 bases, with 20 bases spanning the gap. The CDR3 DNA is TGCGCCAGCAGATGGAGACTAGTCCAGGGAGACGAGCAGTACTTC. It yields the protein CASRWRLVQGDEQYF.

This clone was found a few times. J is TRBJ2-1 and V is TRBV5-1; TRBD2 agrees at 14 bases. The junction had 3 bases not matched to a gene; V was cut back by 4 bases and J by 6 bases. The length of the CDR3 is 15 residues. CDR1 SGHRS and CDR2 YFSETQ come from the germline V gene. The CDR3 DNA reads TGCGCCAGCAGCAAGGGACTAGCGGGGGTCAATGAGCAGTTCTTC. Residues: CASSKGLAGVNEQFF.

V gene TRBV19 combines with J gene TRBJ2-5; 7 bases align to TRBD1. The CDR3 runs 13 residues. With V trimmed by 4 bases and J by 6 bases, 5 bases remained unmatched. CDR1 is LNHDA and CDR2 is SQIVND in the germline V gene (reference sequence). As DNA, the CDR3 is TGTGCCAGTAGTACACAGGGGTTGCAGACCCAGTACTTC. Translation: CASSTQGLQTQYF.

The chain links TRBV7-3 to TRBJ2-5; 12 bases map to TRBD2. The V and J ends lost 5 bases and 1 base, in that order; junction bases with no gene match: 11. Germline V CDR1 and CDR2: SGHTA, FQGTGA. The CDR3 covers 18 residues. The CDR3 region has the DNA TGTGCCAGCAGCCCAGGGCCTAGCGGGGGGGCCTTCCAAGAGACCCAGTACTTC. It codes for CASSPGPSGGAFQETQYF.

This clone was seen a single time. The chain couples TRBV10-3 to TRBJ1-2; the match to TRBD1 covers 7 bases. The length of the CDR3 is 14 residues. The V segment lost 6 bases and the J segment 1 base; nucleotides outside the gene matches: 5. In germline, CDR1 is ENHRY, CDR2 SYGVKD. CDR3 DNA sequence: TGTGCCATCAGGGGGACAGAACTTAACTATGGCTACACCTTC. This sequence encodes CAIRGTELNYGYTF.

V is TRBV7-9 and J is TRBJ1-4, with 11 positions matching TRBD1. Trimming at V came to 5 bases and at J to 12 bases, leaving 5 bases not matched to a gene. The CDR3 consists of 13 residues. CDR1 is SEHNR and CDR2 is FQNEAQ in the germline V gene (reference sequence). This CDR3 is CASSAMGQGELFF. The DNA for the CDR3 is TGTGCCAGCAGCGCAATGGGACAGGGGGAACTGTTTTTT.

V gene TRBV18 combines with J gene TRBJ1-2; D not resolved. The CDR3 totals 15 residues. The germline V gene has CDR1 KGHSH and CDR2 LQKENI. Deletions cut 3 bases from V and 3 bases from J, with 14 bases between. The chain's CDR3 is CASSPGMEVYYGYTF. The CDR3 bases are TGTGCCAGCTCACCTGGCATGGAGGTCTACTATGGCTACACCTTC. The full variable domain, in which reference TRBV18 and TRBJ1-2 provide the parts outside the CDR3, is NAGVMQNPRHLVRRRGQEARLRCSPMKGHSHVYWYRQLPEEGLKFMVYLQKENIIDESGMPKERFSAEFPKEGPSILRIQQVVRGDSAAYFCASSPGMEVYYGYTFGSGTRLTVV.

The chain links TRBV5-1 to TRBJ2-3; perhaps TRBD1 as D (6 bases). The CDR3 covers 17 residues. CDR1 is SGHRS and CDR2 is YFSETQ in the germline V gene. The V and J ends lost 0 bases and 2 bases respectively, with 16 bases between them. The CDR3 DNA is TGCGCCAGCAGCTTGGCCGGGGCAGGGGTTCCCACAGATACGCAGTATTTT. Its protein is CASSLAGAGVPTDTQYF.

The CDR3 here is CASSLGTGPANEKLFF. The CDR3 region has the DNA TGTGCCAGCAGCCTAGGGACAGGCCCAGCTAATGAAAAACTGTTTTTT. The V call is TRBV7-9, the J call TRBJ1-4; 8 bases align to TRBD1. Germline CDR1 reads SEHNR; CDR2 reads FQNEAQ (reference sequence). Trimming took 5 bases from V and 3 from J; bases not matched to a gene: 8. The CDR3 spans 16 residues.

The chain recombines TRBV4-2 with TRBJ1-4; D gene uncertain. V dropped 2 bases and J dropped 11 bases, with 12 bases sitting between them. This CDR3 is built from 13 residues. Germline CDR1 LGHNA, CDR2 YNFKEQ. In nucleotides, the CDR3 is TGTGCCAGCAGCCAAAATGGGCTTGCTAAACTGTTTTTT. Amino acids: CASSQNGLAKLFF.

The chain links TRBV28 to TRBJ2-4; 8 bases are a match to TRBD1. The length of the CDR3 is 16 residues. V shed 3 bases, J shed 3 bases, and the junction held 7 bases outside the gene matches. Per the germline V gene, CDR1 is MDHEN and CDR2 is SYDVKM. This CDR3 is CASSFPGQGGKNIQYF. The CDR3 nucleotides read TGTGCCAGCAGTTTTCCCGGACAGGGTGGCAAAAACATTCAGTACTTC.

This clone was counted only a few times. The V gene is TRBV6-6, the J gene TRBJ2-7; D possibly corresponds to TRBD1 (6 bases). V was trimmed by 5 bases and J by 4 bases, leaving 27 bases between them. Looked up from germline, CDR1 is MNHNY and CDR2 is SVGAGI (reference sequence). CDR3 length: 18 amino acids. Here the CDR3 DNA reads TGTGCCAGCAGTCGACTGGAGCCGGTCGGACAAGGGGGTTACGAGCAGTACTTC. It specifies CASSRLEPVGQGGYEQYF.

This chain links TRBV5-1 with TRBJ2-7; 8 nucleotides align to TRBD2. The trim removed 4 bases at V and 3 bases at J, leaving 15 bases unmatched. The CDR3 is 17 residues long. Germline V gene sequence: CDR1 SGHRS, CDR2 YFSETQ. CDR3 region: CASSRGALAGGDYEQYF. In DNA, the CDR3 is TGCGCCAGCAGCAGGGGGGCGCTAGCGGGTGGGGACTACGAGCAGTACTTC. Full variable domain (rest looked up from reference TRBV5-1 and TRBJ2-7): KAGVTQTPRYLIKTRGQQVTLSCSPISGHRSVSWYQQTPGQGLQFLFEYFSETQRNKGNFPGRFSGRQFSNSRSEMNVSTLELGDSALYLCASSRGALAGGDYEQYFGPGTRLTVT.

This clone showed up just a few times. The gene calls are TRBV29-1 and TRBJ2-2; TRBD2 matches 12 bases. Germline V gives CDR1 SQVTM, CDR2 ANQGSEA. This CDR3 region has 15 residues. J lost 7 bases, V lost 6 bases, and 9 bases had no gene match. For the CDR3, the DNA is TGCAGCGTCAAGACTAGCGGGGGAGAAAACGGGGAGCTGTTTTTT. It is translated as CSVKTSGGENGELFF.

This clone has only a few counts. One junction end does not reproduce the germline sequence, and a read error may be involved. This chain connects TRBV5-5 to TRBJ1-3; weak D call: TRBD1 (5 bases). There are 13 residues in the CDR3. Germline-derived CDR1 and CDR2 are SGHKS and YYEKEE (reference sequence). CDR3 sequence: CASSLNPGLTVAF. As DNA, the CDR3 is TGTGCCAGCAGCCTCAATCCGGGACTTACGGTTGCCTTT.

The V and J genes are TRBV5-1 and TRBJ2-2; 7 bases fit TRBD2. The CDR3 length is 16 residues. CDR1 is SGHRS, CDR2 YFSETQ, per germline. V trimming: 3 bases; J trimming: 1 base; junction bases outside the gene matches: 6. The CDR3 loop reads CASSSEGLRNTGELFF. In nucleotides, the CDR3 is TGCGCCAGCAGCTCGGAGGGACTAAGGAACACCGGGGAGCTGTTTTTT.

This chain connects TRBV5-5 to TRBJ1-1; TRBD1 matches 7 bases. The CDR3 is 15 residues long. CDR1 SGHKS and CDR2 YYEKEE come from the germline V gene (reference sequence). J lost 0 bases, V lost 4 bases, and 6 bases had no gene match. The CDR3 sequence is CASSRWDSLNTEAFF. In DNA form, the CDR3 reads TGTGCCAGCAGCAGATGGGACAGCTTGAACACTGAAGCTTTCTTT. The full variable domain, completed using reference TRBV5-5 and TRBJ1-1, is DAGVTQSPTHLIKTRGQQVTLRCSPISGHKSVSWYQQVLGQGPQFIFQYYEKEERGRGNFPDRFSARQFPNYSSELNVNALLLGDSALYLCASSRWDSLNTEAFFGQGTRLTVV.